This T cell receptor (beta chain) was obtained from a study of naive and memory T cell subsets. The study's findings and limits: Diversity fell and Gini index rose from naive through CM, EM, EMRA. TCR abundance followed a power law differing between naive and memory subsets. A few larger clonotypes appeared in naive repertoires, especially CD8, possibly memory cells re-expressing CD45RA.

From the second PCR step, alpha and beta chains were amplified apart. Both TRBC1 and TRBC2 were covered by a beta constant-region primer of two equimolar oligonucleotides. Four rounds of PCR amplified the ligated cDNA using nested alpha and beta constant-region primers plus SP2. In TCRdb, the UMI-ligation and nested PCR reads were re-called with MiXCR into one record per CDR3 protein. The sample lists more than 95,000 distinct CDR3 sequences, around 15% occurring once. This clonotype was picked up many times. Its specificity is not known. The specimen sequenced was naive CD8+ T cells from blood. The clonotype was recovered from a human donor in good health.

The CDR3 here is CASSLRQGATNEKLFF. For the CDR3, the DNA is TGTGCCAGCAGTTTAAGGCAGGGGGCAACTAATGAAAAACTGTTTTTT. The rearrangement joins TRBV28 to TRBJ1-4, with TRBD1 identical over 7 bases. Germline CDR1 and CDR2: MDHEN and SYDVKM. With 2 bases clipped from V and 0 bases from J, the junction kept 3 bases outside the gene matches. The CDR3 length is 16 residues.